The TCR beta chain under discussion was sequenced for a study of T cells in Graves' hyperthyroidism and ophthalmopathy. TCR beta CDR3 region amplification was performed from RNA transcripts. The HTBI set primed first-round TCR CDR3 RT-PCR. In TCRdb, the multiplex PCR reads were re-called with MiXCR into one record per CDR3 protein. The sample gives around 600,000 distinct CDR3 sequences, roughly 15% of which show up once; approximately 12% is in the top ten. This clonotype showed up just a few times. Clinical Activity Scores of at least 3, NOSPECS grades of at least 4 and durations under 3 months characterized ophthalmopathy patients. The authors took PBMCs from roughly 10 ml fresh peripheral blood. This CDR3 has 17 residues. V lost 3 bases and J lost 7; bases outside the gene matches: 20. Looked up from germline, CDR1 is DFQATT and CDR2 is SNEGSKA (reference sequence).

This TCR was recovered from a woman in her forties or fifties with Graves' ophthalmopathy. The specimen sequenced was blood. The gene calls are TRBV20-1 and TRBJ2-5; 7 nucleotides align to TRBD1. The CDR3 is CSASPWDSSNLFGTQYF. Written as DNA, the CDR3 is TGCAGTGCTAGTCCTTGGGACAGCTCGAACCTTTTTGGGACCCAGTACTTC.